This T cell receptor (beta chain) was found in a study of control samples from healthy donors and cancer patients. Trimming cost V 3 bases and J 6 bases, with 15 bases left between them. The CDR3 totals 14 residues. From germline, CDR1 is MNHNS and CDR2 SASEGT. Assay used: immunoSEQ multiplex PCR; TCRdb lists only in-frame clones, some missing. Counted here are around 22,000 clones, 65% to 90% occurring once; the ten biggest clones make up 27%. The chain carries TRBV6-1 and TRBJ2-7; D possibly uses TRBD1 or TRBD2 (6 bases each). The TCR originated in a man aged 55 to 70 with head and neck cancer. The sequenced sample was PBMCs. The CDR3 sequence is CASSEGGTALEQYF. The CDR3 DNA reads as TGTGCCAGCAGTGAGGGGGGCACGGCGCTCGAGCAGTACTTC.